Below are 10 T cell receptor beta chains sequenced from a single sample in a study of blood T cells in healthy people across ages. For the second PCR, which ran for 7 to 11 cycles, a sample-barcoded 5' primer and a J-beta primer mix were used. A single record per CDR3 protein comes from TCRdb applying MiXCR to the 5' RACE reads. The table records roughly 1,000,000 distinct CDR3 sequences, approximately 26% of them present only once. Another study also made use of these data, one on T cells of mothers and their children.

Material: blood. All receptors come from a girl aged 2-10 years in good health.

A few counts support this clonotype. The genes are TRBV12-5 and TRBJ2-7; D gene unclear. The J call may be wrong; the DNA end is better matched by TRBJ2-1. Germline CDR1 and CDR2: LGHNT and FRNRAP. The CDR3 consists of 12 residues. The CDR3 nucleotides read TGTGCTAGTACCATGACCTACAATGAGCAGTTCTTC. It codes for CASTMTYNEQFF.

The chain is built from TRBV28 and TRBJ2-5, with 12 bases that match TRBD2. The DNA end favors TRBJ2-7, so the J call may be wrong. Germline values: CDR1 MDHEN, CDR2 SYDVKM. The CDR3 is made up of 15 amino acids. CDR3 sequence: CASSWQLAGGYEQYF. The CDR3 nucleotides are TGTGCCAGCAGTTGGCAACTAGCGGGAGGCTACGAGCAGTACTTC.

The J gene is TRBJ2-1, the V gene TRBV7-2; 7 bases fit TRBD2. Germline CDR1 and CDR2: SGHTA and FQGNSA. Germline trimming cut 3 bases from V and 8 bases from J; bases unmatched to any gene: 10. The CDR3 has 15 residues. DNA of the CDR3: TGTGCCAGCAGCTTGCTGGCTAGCGGTGTCTATGAGCAGTTCTTC. It specifies CASSLLASGVYEQFF.

The chain employs TRBV12-3 or TRBV12-4 and TRBJ1-1; possible D gene TRBD1, 6 bases. V was shortened by 5 bases and J by 1 base, with 17 bases between the two germline ends. This CDR3 is 16 amino acids long. The CDR3 loop reads CASSKLKGGWNTEAFF. The DNA of the CDR3 is TGTGCCAGCAGTAAATTGAAAGGGGGTTGGAACACTGAAGCTTTCTTT.

This clonotype has just one count. The rearrangement joins TRBV28 to TRBJ2-5, with TRBD2 identical over 12 bases. CDR3 size: 16 residues. Trimming at V came to 5 bases and at J to 2 bases, leaving 6 bases not matched to a gene. From germline, CDR1 is MDHEN and CDR2 SYDVKM. The CDR3 coding sequence is TGTGCCAGCAGTCCCCGGACTAGCGGGGATCAAGAGACCCAGTACTTC. Amino acid sequence: CASSPRTSGDQETQYF.

The table lists this clonotype with a few counts. The chain recombines TRBV18 with TRBJ1-1; D is ambiguous. The germline V and J ends were trimmed by 4 bases and 3 bases, with 12 bases remaining between them. The CDR3 runs to 14 residues. Germline CDR1 is KGHSH and CDR2 is LQKENI. For the CDR3, the DNA is TGTGCCAGCTCACTTCTGGTCGCGGACACTGAAGCTTTCTTT. Translating it yields CASSLLVADTEAFF. Looking up the rest from reference TRBV18 and TRBJ1-1 gives the full variable domain: NAGVMQNPRHLVRRRGQEARLRCSPMKGHSHVYWYRQLPEEGLKFMVYLQKENIIDESGMPKERFSAEFPKEGPSILRIQQVVRGDSAAYFCASSLLVADTEAFFGQGTRLTVV.

The V and J genes are TRBV10-3 and TRBJ2-5; 8 bases line up with TRBD1. Germline CDR1 and CDR2: ENHRY and SYGVKD. The CDR3 length is 14 residues. J lost 4 bases, V lost 2 bases, and 3 bases had no gene match. The CDR3 region is CAISEQGQAETQYF. The DNA of the CDR3 is TGTGCCATCAGTGAGCAGGGACAGGCAGAGACCCAGTACTTC.

This chain uses TRBV19 with TRBJ2-4; D might be TRBD1 (5 bases). V was shortened by 4 bases and J by 3 bases, with 19 bases between the two germline ends. Germline CDR1 reads LNHDA; CDR2 reads SQIVND (reference sequence). This CDR3 spans 17 amino acids. The CDR3 loop reads CASSNPGFGSGKNIQYF. The CDR3 nucleotides are TGTGCCAGTAGTAACCCAGGGTTCGGATCGGGCAAAAACATTCAGTACTTC.

This clonotype appeared a few times. The V gene is TRBV28, the J gene TRBJ2-1; D may be TRBD2 (7 bases). CDR1 and CDR2 from the germline V gene are MDHEN and SYDVKM. The V end was cut by 5 bases, the J end by 3 bases, with 14 bases between. The length of the CDR3 is 15 residues. The CDR3 sequence: CASSTGGLIYNEQFF. DNA of the CDR3: TGTGCCAGCAGTACGGGGGGCCTAATCTACAATGAGCAGTTCTTC.

As regards this clonotype: One end of the junction is discordant with germline, which a read error may explain. This sequence joins TRBV12-3 or TRBV12-4 and TRBJ2-7, with a tentative D call TRBD2 (5 bases). This CDR3 region has 15 residues. The CDR3 nucleotides are TGTGCCAGCAGTGACGGACTGGAAAAAAACGGAGAGCCGTACTTC. This translates into CASSDGLEKNGEPYF.